This TCR beta chain was captured in a study of T cells in localized non-small cell lung cancer. TCRdb keeps only in-frame clones here, not all; method: immunoSEQ multiplex PCR. The table shows 30,000 to 45,000 clones, with around 85% occurring only once. Points from the study as a whole: Detection in adjacent lung was observed for a median around 50 of the top 100 tumor clones. Higher adjacent-lung clonality was associated with shorter survival. Uninvolved adjacent lung showed higher T cell clonality than tumor. Because researchers sequenced only one region of the tumor, heterogeneity is still possible.

Points on this clone: The antigen is unknown.

The germline gives CDR1 SGHRS, CDR2 YFSETQ. V was shortened by 2 bases and J by 6 bases, with 11 bases between the two germline ends. The CDR3 contains 13 residues. The chain recombines TRBV5-1 with TRBJ1-2; no clear D gene. Sequencing was performed on peripheral blood, taken before any cancer treatment. The receptor comes from a woman between 35 and 75 years old with stage I lung adenocarcinoma. This CDR3 reads CASSFFPRNGYTF. CDR3 in DNA: TGCGCCAGCAGCTTTTTCCCTAGGAATGGCTACACCTTC.